What follows describes a single T cell receptor (beta chain). What it binds is unknown. The record originates from a study of memory CD4+ T cells and cytomegalovirus serostatus. Study findings and constraints: A US-trained random forest predicted CMV serostatus with median AUC roughly 0.91. Of under 200 reported CMV TCRbeta sequences, under 70 were found in memory CD4+ repertoires.

The sort gate was single viable CD3+CD4+CD8-CD45RO+ cells for memory CD4+ T cells. Deletions cut 3 bases from V and 1 base from J, with 15 bases between. The CDR3 consists of 16 residues. Germline V CDR1 and CDR2: SGHRS, YFSETQ. Repertoires were generated with immunoSEQ multiplex PCR, while TCRdb's copy carries only in-frame clones and drops some. Of approximately 44,000 clones in the sample, less than 85% were seen once. What was sequenced was memory CD4+ T cells from blood. The TCR comes from an adult in good health and CMV-seronegative. This chain connects TRBV5-1 to TRBJ2-3; D is undetermined. CDR3 DNA sequence: TGCGCCAGCAGCTCCCGTCCCATCTTGGGCACAGATACGCAGTATTTT. As protein: CASSSRPILGTDTQYF.